This TCR beta chain originates from a study of T cells in women clearing cervical HPV infection. Points on this clone: One junction end does not reproduce the germline sequence, and a read error may be involved. Read coverage stops 3 residues before the CDR3 terminus; the germline J gene supplies the remainder.

Profiled with immunoSEQ multiplex PCR; TCRdb holds only in-frame clones, not every one. The table for this sample gives over 25,000 clones. CDR1 and CDR2 (germline): SGHTA, FQGTGA. The CDR3 has 15 amino acids. All participants had a single incident cervical HPV16 infection, and prevalent HPV16 infections were excluded. This TCR was recovered from a woman between 18 and 75 years old with a cervical HPV16 infection that either progressed to CIN3+ or cleared (not recorded which). The chain has TRBV7-3 and TRBJ2-3, with D possibly matching TRBD2 (6 bases). The sequenced sample was blood buffy coat. CDR3 DNA (partial): TGTGCCAGCAGCTTCCTAGCCGGGAGTGCAGAGACG. Encoded protein: CASSFLAGSAET. The entire CDR3 reads CASSFLAGSAETQYF.